One and the same sample provided the 26 T cell receptor beta chains below, sequenced in a study of T cells after yellow fever vaccination. In TCRdb, the 5' RACE reads were re-called with MiXCR into one record per CDR3 protein. This repertoire shows 150,000 to 200,000 distinct CDR3 sequences, about 7% found once; its top ten account for approximately 2.5%. The sample in question was CD4+ T cells sorted from PBMCs, obtained 4 to 5 days after the first yellow fever vaccination. The receptors were gathered from a man younger than 35 who received the YFV17D yellow fever vaccine.

This clonotype showed up many times. The rearrangement joins TRBV3-1 to TRBJ2-3, with 8 bases lining up with TRBD2. CDR1 is LGHDT, CDR2 YNNKEL, per germline (reference sequence). Losses at the gene ends were 6 bases for V and 1 base for J; bases not matched to a gene: 3. The CDR3 has 14 amino acids. The CDR3 nucleotides are TGTGCCAGCAGACCGGGACTAGGCACAGATACGCAGTATTTT. Translation gives CASRPGLGTDTQYF.

This clonotype was counted at least ten times. The chain employs TRBV12-3 or TRBV12-4 and TRBJ2-2; TRBD2 might be the D (5 bases). CDR3 size: 17 residues. V was pared by 6 bases and J by 0 bases, with 17 bases between. CDR3 sequence: CASSSRGLWSNTGELFF. CDR3 DNA sequence: TGTGCCAGCAGCTCCCGGGGTCTTTGGTCGAACACCGGGGAGCTGTTTTTT.

The gene calls are TRBV28 and TRBJ2-4, with 8 bases aligning to TRBD2. The CDR3 contains 18 residues. The junction had 15 bases not matched to a gene; V was cut back by 7 bases and J by 1 base. In germline, CDR1 is MDHEN, CDR2 SYDVKM. DNA for the CDR3: TGTGCCAGCACCGGTCGGGGGGGCAGGACCTTGGCCAAAAACATTCAGTACTTC. Translated, it gives CASTGRGGRTLAKNIQYF.

The gene calls are TRBV7-6 and TRBJ1-4, with a possible D match to TRBD1 (6 bases). Germline V gives CDR1 SGHVS, CDR2 FNYEAQ. V shed 6 bases and J shed 8 bases, with 22 bases lying between them. CDR3 size: 16 residues. CDR3 sequence (DNA): TGTGCCAGCAGTACCGGCACAGGGCCGAGGAGGGAAAAACTGTTTTTT. Its translation: CASSTGTGPRREKLFF.

In its sample, this clonotype was seen many times. The rearrangement links TRBV7-1 to TRBJ2-6; tentatively, D is TRBD1 or TRBD2 (7 bases each). TRBV7-1 is known as an ORF, though its function is uncertain. The CDR3 has 22 residues. V was trimmed by 3 bases and J by 0 bases, leaving 27 bases between them. As DNA, the CDR3 is TGTGCCAGCAGCTCCTTCGCAGGGGGGGGCCGATTCGTCGTCTCTGGGGCCAACGTCCTGACTTTC. It translates to CASSSFAGGGRFVVSGANVLTF.

The V gene is TRBV20-1, the J gene TRBJ1-5; D remains ambiguous. CDR3 size: 11 residues. Germline CDR1 reads DFQATT; CDR2 reads SNEGSKA (reference sequence). Trimming took 0 bases from V and 7 from J, leaving 4 bases between them. Here the CDR3 reads CSAREGQPQHF. CDR3 bases: TGCAGTGCTAGAGAGGGGCAGCCCCAGCATTTT.

The rearrangement links TRBV5-1 to TRBJ1-2; possible D gene TRBD1, 5 bases. Germline V gives CDR1 SGHRS, CDR2 YFSETQ. V was clipped by 8 bases and J by 5 bases, with 22 bases between them. The CDR3 covers 15 residues. The CDR3 DNA reads as TGCGCCAGAAGCGCGCAGGGCCGAGGAAATTATGGCTACACCTTC. It is translated as CARSAQGRGNYGYTF.

This clonotype was recorded a few times. The V and J genes are TRBV12-3 or TRBV12-4 and TRBJ1-2; D is unresolved. This CDR3 has 14 residues. The V end lost 7 bases, the J end lost 0 bases, and 12 bases lay between the germline ends. The CDR3 bases are TGTGCCAGCAACACAAGAGGAGCTAACTATGGCTACACCTTC. This sequence encodes CASNTRGANYGYTF.

This clonotype has at least ten counts. V usage is TRBV5-1 and J usage is TRBJ1-6, with TRBD1 identical over 9 bases. The germline V gene has CDR1 SGHRS and CDR2 YFSETQ. J gave up 10 bases and V 0 bases, and 5 bases lay outside the gene matches. This CDR3 is built from 15 residues. The DNA of the CDR3 is TGCGCCAGCAGCTTGGAACAGGGGGCATCGTCACCCCTCCACTTT. Encoded protein: CASSLEQGASSPLHF.

At least ten counts were recorded for this clonotype. In DNA, the CDR3 is TGTGCCAGCACCGGGGGCGGGGGCGGGACCCAGTACTTC. It encodes CASTGGGGGTQYF. The J gene is TRBJ2-5, the V gene TRBV7-2; the D gene is possibly TRBD2 (7 bases). Germline CDR1 reads SGHTA; CDR2 reads FQGNSA. CDR3 size: 13 residues. Trimming left V 7 bases short and J 7 bases short, with 16 bases between.

CDR3 residues: CASSLELGVGYTF. The DNA for the CDR3 is TGTGCCAGCAGTTTGGAGCTCGGCGTCGGCTACACCTTC. The V call is TRBV27, the J call TRBJ1-2, with D unresolved. Per the germline V gene, CDR1 is MNHEY and CDR2 is SMNVEV (reference sequence). The CDR3 has 13 amino acids. The ends were cut back, 3 bases at V and 8 bases at J, with 13 bases in the middle.

The chain employs TRBV5-1 and TRBJ1-1; the D is unclear. V was trimmed by 0 bases and J by 5 bases, leaving 14 bases between them. This CDR3 spans 15 amino acids. CDR1 SGHRS and CDR2 YFSETQ come from the germline V gene. The CDR3, as DNA: TGCGCCAGCAGCTTGGACGGGTTAAGCGGTACTGAAGCTTTCTTT. Amino acids: CASSLDGLSGTEAFF.

The genes are TRBV2 and TRBJ2-5; 12 nucleotides line up with TRBD2. Germline-derived CDR1 and CDR2 are SNHLY and FYNNEI. Unmatched junction bases numbered 7, after V lost 10 bases and J lost 4 bases. This CDR3 is 14 amino acids long. CDR3 bases: TGTGCCACCCCCAAGACTAGCGGGGGAGAGACCCAGTACTTC. This codes for CATPKTSGGETQYF.

This clonotype was counted only a few times. V usage is TRBV20-1 and J usage is TRBJ1-5, with D unclear. From germline, CDR1 is DFQATT and CDR2 SNEGSKA (reference sequence). V was shortened by 3 bases and J by 7 bases, with 10 bases between the two germline ends. This CDR3 region has 12 residues. Written as DNA, the CDR3 is TGCAGTGCTAGTTCGGGATACCAGCCCCAGCATTTT. Translation gives CSASSGYQPQHF.

This clonotype was seen ten or more times. This rearrangement joins TRBV5-1 to TRBJ2-1, with 8 bases identical to TRBD2. This CDR3 contains 16 residues. Germline lookup yields CDR1 SGHRS and CDR2 YFSETQ. V lost 1 base and J lost 2; bases outside the gene matches: 5. Here the CDR3 reads CASSLNLAGTYNEQFF. The CDR3 region has the DNA TGCGCCAGCAGCTTGAACCTAGCGGGCACCTACAATGAGCAGTTCTTC.

This clonotype was detected ten times or more. V usage is TRBV12-3 or TRBV12-4 and J usage is TRBJ1-2, with TRBD1 as a possible D gene (5 bases). Trimming took off 6 bases at V and 0 bases at J, with 8 bases between the two ends. This CDR3 comprises 13 residues. The CDR3 here is CASRATANYGYTF. Written as DNA, the CDR3 is TGTGCCAGCAGAGCGACAGCTAACTATGGCTACACCTTC.

This clonotype showed up many times. The chain carries TRBV7-9 and TRBJ2-7; weak D call: TRBD1 (6 bases). Trimming left V 5 bases short and J 2 bases short, with 13 bases between. The CDR3 contains 14 residues. From germline, CDR1 is SEHNR and CDR2 FQNEAQ (reference sequence). The DNA of the CDR3 is TGTGCCAGCAGCAGACGACAGGACCCCTACGAGCAGTACTTC. Translated: CASSRRQDPYEQYF.

This clonotype was observed many times. The V gene is TRBV6-5, the J gene TRBJ2-6, with D hard to call. The V end lost 2 bases, the J end lost 2 bases, and 7 bases lay between the germline ends. This CDR3 region has 15 residues. Germline CDR1 is MNHEY and CDR2 is SVGAGI. The CDR3 region is CASSYVGTGANVLTF. CDR3 sequence (DNA): TGTGCCAGCAGTTACGTGGGGACTGGGGCCAACGTCCTGACTTTC.

CDR3: CASSATGTGNWYGQPQHF. The CDR3 DNA is TGTGCCAGCAGCGCAACCGGGACAGGGAATTGGTATGGTCAGCCCCAGCATTTT. This chain links TRBV5-6 with TRBJ1-5; the match to TRBD1 covers 9 bases. Germline V gene sequence: CDR1 SGHDT, CDR2 YYEEEE. V shed 4 bases and J 6 bases; nucleotides not matched to a gene: 17. CDR3 length: 18 residues.

At least ten counts were recorded for this clonotype. This chain joins TRBV9 and TRBJ2-1; 8 bases are a match to TRBD2. This CDR3 region has 16 residues. V shed 4 bases and J 9 bases; nucleotides not matched to a gene: 15. Germline lookup yields CDR1 SGDLS and CDR2 YYNGEE. Here the CDR3 reads CASSKRGTRSGVEQFF. The DNA of the CDR3 is TGTGCCAGCAGCAAACGAGGGACTAGGAGTGGGGTTGAGCAGTTCTTC.

This clonotype appeared a few times. The chain has TRBV4-2 and TRBJ2-2; a weak D match, TRBD2 (5 bases). The CDR3 spans 15 residues. V lost 3 bases, J lost 3 bases, and 11 bases lay in between. CDR1 and CDR2 from the germline V gene are LGHNA and YNFKEQ. The CDR3 spells CASSHAEVDTGELFF. In DNA form, the CDR3 reads TGTGCCAGCAGCCACGCGGAGGTCGACACCGGGGAGCTGTTTTTT.

On this clonotype itself: Being one base from a much bigger clone, this may be a read error. The rearrangement links TRBV11-2 to TRBJ2-1; tentatively, D is TRBD1 or TRBD2 (5 bases each). Germline lookup yields CDR1 SGHAT and CDR2 FQNNGV. Trimming shortened V by 3 bases and J by 5 bases, and 14 bases separated the two germline ends. This CDR3 comprises 15 residues. The CDR3, as DNA: TGTGCCAGCAGCTTTGGGGGTTTCTCGAACAATGAGCAGTTCTTC. Its translation is CASSFGGFSNNEQFF.

The CDR3 sequence: CSARDNIGSTF. The CDR3 DNA follows: TGCAGTGCTAGAGATAATATAGGCAGCACCTTC. The rearrangement links TRBV20-1 to TRBJ1-2; D ambiguous. Germline-derived CDR1 and CDR2 are DFQATT and SNEGSKA (reference sequence). V lost 0 bases, J lost 13 bases, and 12 bases lay in between. This CDR3 contains 11 residues.

V usage is TRBV12-5 and J usage is TRBJ2-3; 10 positions agree with TRBD1. The germline CDR1 and CDR2 sequences are LGHNT and FRNRAP. This CDR3 spans 14 amino acids. With 8 bases clipped from V and 3 bases from J, the junction kept 5 bases outside the gene matches. The CDR3: CASRGTGETDTQYF. In nucleotides, the CDR3 is TGTGCTAGTCGGGGGACAGGGGAAACAGATACGCAGTATTTT.

The chain combines TRBV11-1 with TRBJ2-5; D not certain. Germline values: CDR1 SGHAT, CDR2 FQDESV (reference sequence). V was shortened by 5 bases and J by 5 bases, with 15 bases between the two germline ends. The CDR3 sequence is 14 residues long. In DNA, the CDR3 is TGTGCCAGCAGCCCTCCAGGCGGCGTGGAGACCCAGTACTTC. It yields the protein CASSPPGGVETQYF.

Concerning this clonotype: With a much larger clone just one base away, this may be a read error. The rearrangement joins TRBV5-1 to TRBJ1-1, with 9 bases that match TRBD1. The CDR3 has 16 residues. CDR1 is SGHRS, CDR2 YFSETQ, per germline. DNA for the CDR3: TGCGTCAGCAGCTTGGCCGGACAGGGGAAGTATCCTGAAGCTTTCTTT. Its protein is CVSSLAGQGKYPEAFF.